This TCR beta chain was retrieved from a study of T-cell memory formation after mild COVID-19. Study as a whole: Largely, the TCR clusters proved donor specific.

Worth noting for this clonotype: Its antigen is unidentified.

Sample barcodes and UMIs were carried by the TCR alpha and TCR beta cDNA libraries that 5'RACE generated with constant-segment primers. TCRdb re-analysed the 5' RACE reads in MiXCR, keeping a single row per CDR3 protein. The table lists under 450,000 distinct CDR3 sequences, around a quarter of them singletons. Germline-derived CDR1 and CDR2 are DFQATT and SNEGSKA (reference sequence). The CDR3 consists of 13 residues. The V and J ends lost 3 bases and 1 base respectively, with 6 bases between them. Study outcomes and limitations: Most CD4+ clones that shrank were in CM and EM, while CD8+ ones turned up in EMRA.

The chain joins TRBV20-1 to TRBJ2-2; D is unclear. This receptor was obtained from an adult woman who had mild COVID-19 (a few samples of this study predate the infection). Cell type and time point are not known. Specimen: PBMCs or a T cell subset sorted from them (not recorded which). The DNA of the CDR3 is TGCAGTGCTAGTTGGCTGAACACCGGGGAGCTGTTTTTT. It encodes CSASWLNTGELFF.